This entry describes one T cell receptor beta chain. Its antigen is not known. This CDR3 spans 14 amino acids. The V and J ends lost 3 bases and 8 bases, in that order; junction bases with no gene match: 10. CDR1 and CDR2 from the germline V gene are SGHRS and YFSETQ. The data belong to a study of T cells after posttransplantation cyclophosphamide. Study results and limitations: Donor CD8+ memory clones often dominated recipient blood repertoires at later times. Recipient CMV seropositivity and CMV reactivation strongly tracked TRB clonality. Blood and skin or GI T cell repertoires showed limited TRB overlap.

A marrow graft followed busulfan-fludarabine conditioning, with cyclophosphamide on days +3 and +4. Assay used: immunoSEQ multiplex PCR; TCRdb lists only in-frame clones, some missing. This sample has roughly 11,000 clones, with about nine tenths found just once. This rearrangement joins TRBV5-1 to TRBJ1-2; 7 bases are shared with TRBD1. The sample was PBMCs, taken after allogeneic stem cell transplant with posttransplant cyclophosphamide. The TCR comes from a female patient in her 30s who received an allogeneic stem cell transplant from an unrelated donor, was CMV-positive, and had no GVHD. Some T cells may arise from the graft donor. The DNA of the CDR3 is TGCGCCAGCAGCTCCCAACAGGGGAGTGCGGGCTACACCTTC. As protein: CASSSQQGSAGYTF.